This is a list of T cell receptor beta chains from one sample in a study of radiotherapy plus CTLA-4 blockade in lung cancer. Here immunoSEQ multiplex PCR was the method, and the copy in TCRdb shows in-frame clones only, minus some. The table has roughly 58,000 clones, approximately 84% seen once; the top ten hold 6.1%. The material sequenced was peripheral blood, taken from a patient treated with radiotherapy plus ipilimumab. These receptors all stem from a human donor with non-small cell lung cancer whose response to radiotherapy plus ipilimumab could not be evaluated. CDR3s include the opening cysteine and the closing phenylalanine or tryptophan. D genes are given only for firm matches. The size entry is marked missing in some rows and otherwise reads once, few, many or a size class.

j_call | d_call | clone_size | v_call | cdr3_aa | cdr3_nt
TRBJ2-3 | TRBD1 | NA | TRBV28 | CASSLRGPADTQYF | TGTGCCAGCAGTTTAAGGGGGCCCGCAGATACGCAGTATTTT
TRBJ1-1 | NA | NA | TRBV11-2 | CASSPEVANTEAFF | TGTGCCAGCAGCCCCGAGGTGGCGAACACTGAAGCTTTCTTT
TRBJ2-2 | NA | NA | TRBV9 | CASSLESGINTGELFF | TGTGCCAGCAGCTTGGAGTCGGGGATAAACACCGGGGAGCTGTTTTTT
TRBJ1-1 | NA | NA | TRBV6-5 | CASSYRGEAFF | TGTGCCAGCAGTTACAGGGGTGAAGCTTTCTTT
TRBJ2-2 | TRBD1 | NA | TRBV7-7 | CASSLGTGGWTGELFF | TGTGCCAGCAGCCTCGGGACAGGGGGGTGGACCGGGGAGCTGTTTTTT
TRBJ1-2 | NA | NA | TRBV10-3 | CAITTRGGQDYGYTF | TGTGCCATCACTACAAGGGGGGGCCAGGACTATGGCTACACCTTC
TRBJ1-2 | NA | NA | TRBV2 | CASRRGLGRGDGYTF | TGTGCCAGCAGGCGAGGTCTGGGCAGGGGCGATGGCTACACCTTC
TRBJ1-1 | NA | NA | TRBV19 | CASSRKGDTEAFF | TGTGCCAGTAGTAGGAAGGGGGACACTGAAGCTTTCTTT
TRBJ2-1 | NA | NA | TRBV7-8 | CASSRDGGRLSFF | TGTGCCAGCAGCCGAGACGGGGGGCGGTTGTCGTTCTTC
TRBJ2-5 | TRBD2 | NA | TRBV14 | CASSPGLLAVQETQYF | TGTGCCAGCAGCCCAGGCCTTCTAGCGGTTCAAGAGACCCAGTACTTC
TRBJ2-7 | NA | NA | TRBV5-1 | CASSLAYGVEQYF | TGCGCCAGCAGCTTGGCATACGGGGTCGAGCAGTACTTC
TRBJ1-2 | TRBD1 | NA | TRBV6-5 | CASSYEGARGYTF | TGTGCCAGCAGTTACGAGGGGGCGCGTGGCTACACCTTC
TRBJ2-7 | TRBD1 | few | TRBV5-1 | CASSLEGTGRRNEQYF | TGCGCCAGCAGCTTGGAGGGGACAGGGCGGCGGAACGAGCAGTACTTC
TRBJ1-4 | NA | few | TRBV5-6 | CASSRGEASTNEKLFF | TGTGCCAGCAGCCGCGGGGAGGCCTCAACTAATGAAAAACTGTTTTTT
TRBJ1-2 | TRBD1 | once | TRBV5-6 | CASSRRSTGVGGYTF | TGTGCCAGCAGCCGCCGATCCACAGGGGTGGGGGGCTACACCTTC
TRBJ2-3 | NA | NA | TRBV27 | CASSLKIPGTDTQYF | TGTGCCAGCAGCTTGAAGATTCCGGGCACAGATACGCAGTATTTT
TRBJ2-1 | NA | NA | TRBV5-6 | CASSLRAIRRDNEQFF | TGTGCCAGCAGCTTGAGAGCGATTAGGAGGGACAATGAGCAGTTCTTC
TRBJ1-2 | NA | NA | TRBV19 | CASRNREYGYTF | TGTGCCAGTAGGAACAGGGAGTATGGCTACACCTTC
TRBJ1-2 | NA | NA | TRBV28 | CASSPQGVYGYTF | TGTGCCAGCAGCCCACAAGGGGTGTATGGCTACACCTTC
TRBJ2-3 | TRBD1 | NA | TRBV5-1 | CASSFRAPTGARADTQYF | TGCGCCAGCAGCTTTAGGGCACCGACAGGGGCAAGGGCAGATACGCAGTATTTT
TRBJ1-2 | TRBD1 | NA | TRBV4-1 | CASSPGTGGRRGYGYTF | TGCGCCAGCAGCCCAGGGACAGGGGGCCGTCGGGGCTATGGCTACACCTTC
TRBJ1-2 | TRBD1 | NA | TRBV13 | CASSLKRQGAMYGYTF | TGTGCCAGCAGCTTAAAGAGGCAGGGGGCGATGTATGGCTACACCTTC
TRBJ2-7 | TRBD1 | NA | TRBV27 | CASSYRGSSYEQYF | TGTGCCAGCAGTTACAGGGGCTCCTCCTACGAGCAGTACTTC
TRBJ2-7 | TRBD2 | few | TRBV18 | CASSPRGGIEQYF | TGTGCCAGCTCACCACGGGGGGGGATCGAGCAGTACTTC
TRBJ2-1 | TRBD2 | NA | TRBV11-3 | CASSLEPSGRTAQFF | TGTGCCAGCAGCTTAGAACCTAGCGGGAGGACGGCGCAGTTCTTC
TRBJ2-5 | NA | NA | TRBV11-2 | CASSFRGLETQYF | TGTGCCAGCAGTTTTAGGGGTCTGGAGACCCAGTACTTC
TRBJ2-7 | TRBD1 | NA | TRBV4-3 | CASSQARTGAYEQYF | TGCGCCAGCAGCCAAGCGCGGACAGGGGCTTACGAGCAGTACTTC
TRBJ2-1 | TRBD2 | NA | TRBV5-1 | CASRPSGGGEQFF | TGCGCCAGCAGGCCCAGCGGGGGGGGAGAGCAGTTCTTC
TRBJ1-6 | NA | NA | TRBV27 | CASSFLDSSPLHF | TGTGCCAGCAGTTTTCTGGACAGTTCACCCCTCCACTTT
TRBJ2-1 | TRBD2 | NA | TRBV28 | CASSFARTGLAGPQQFF | TGTGCCAGCAGTTTCGCCCGGACGGGACTAGCGGGCCCACAGCAGTTCTTC
TRBJ1-1 | NA | NA | TRBV7-2 | CASSLARQLNTEAFF | TGTGCCAGCAGCTTAGCGCGTCAATTGAACACTGAAGCTTTCTTT
TRBJ1-4 | TRBD1 | NA | TRBV28 | CASRPTGGTNEKLFF | TGTGCCAGCAGACCCACAGGGGGGACTAATGAAAAACTGTTTTTT
TRBJ1-2 | TRBD1 | NA | TRBV10-3 | CAISNNRGGGYTF | TGTGCCATCAGCAACAACAGGGGCGGTGGCTACACCTTC
TRBJ2-1 | TRBD2 | NA | TRBV4-1 | CASSQVLIAGHNEQFF | TGCGCCAGCAGCCAAGTATTGATAGCGGGGCACAATGAGCAGTTCTTC
TRBJ2-7 | NA | once | TRBV30 | CAWSVRGYEQYF | TGTGCCTGGAGTGTACGCGGATACGAGCAGTACTTC
TRBJ1-1 | NA | few | TRBV30 | CAWSVTGGTEAFF | TGTGCCTGGAGTGTAACTGGGGGGACTGAAGCTTTCTTT
TRBJ1-1 | NA | NA | TRBV19 | CASSLSGTPNTEAFF | TGTGCCAGTAGTTTATCCGGGACACCGAACACTGAAGCTTTCTTT
TRBJ2-1 | NA | once | TRBV12-2 | CASRFLAGVHYNEQFF | TGTGCAAGTCGCTTCCTAGCGGGAGTGCATTACAATGAGCAGTTCTTC
TRBJ2-2 | TRBD1 | few | TRBV11-2 | CASSLGTGWSGELFF | TGTGCCAGCAGCTTAGGGACAGGGTGGTCCGGGGAGCTGTTTTTT
TRBJ2-2 | NA | few | TRBV5-1 | CASSFGTLERNTGELFF | TGCGCCAGCAGCTTTGGGACTTTGGAACGAAACACCGGGGAGCTGTTTTTT
TRBJ2-1 | TRBD2 | NA | TRBV6-5 | CASTLIAGGSNEQFF | TGTGCCAGCACGCTTATAGCGGGAGGTAGCAATGAGCAGTTCTTC
TRBJ1-2 | NA | few | TRBV6-5 | CASILYTF | TGTGCCAGCATCCTCTACACCTTC
TRBJ2-1 | TRBD2 | once | TRBV13 | CASSTPGLAYNEQFF | TGTGCCAGCAGCACACCGGGACTAGCTTACAATGAGCAGTTCTTC
TRBJ1-1 | NA | NA | TRBV2 | CASRAGYDTEAFF | TGTGCCAGCAGGGCAGGGTACGACACTGAAGCTTTCTTT
TRBJ2-5 | NA | NA | TRBV6-5 | CASSRRQQQETQYF | TGTGCCAGCAGTCGCCGACAACAGCAAGAGACCCAGTACTTC
TRBJ2-5 | TRBD2 | NA | TRBV9 | CASSVGASATSVQETQYF | TGTGCCAGCAGCGTAGGGGCGTCCGCGACTAGCGTACAAGAGACCCAGTACTTC
TRBJ2-7 | TRBD1 | NA | TRBV7-8 | CASSLWGTETYEQYF | TGTGCCAGCAGCTTATGGGGGACAGAGACCTACGAGCAGTACTTC
TRBJ2-7 | TRBD2 | NA | TRBV14 | CASSGLAGGTYEQYF | TGTGCCAGCAGCGGACTAGCGGGAGGGACCTACGAGCAGTACTTC
TRBJ2-7 | TRBD1 | NA | TRBV10-3 | CAIREGQGAREQYF | TGTGCCATCAGGGAGGGACAGGGGGCGCGGGAGCAGTACTTC
TRBJ2-2 | NA | NA | TRBV11-2 | CASIRAGGPGELFF | TGTGCCAGCATCCGGGCCGGGGGGCCCGGGGAGCTGTTTTTT
TRBJ1-5 | NA | NA | TRBV5-8 | CASSLGGTQAGSNQPQHF | TGTGCCAGCAGCCTCGGGGGGACACAGGCCGGTAGCAATCAGCCCCAGCATTTT
TRBJ2-7 | TRBD2 | NA | TRBV13 | CASSRGTSGLYEQYF | TGTGCCAGCAGCCGGGGGACTAGCGGGCTCTACGAGCAGTACTTC
TRBJ2-1 | NA | once | TRBV18 | CASSPLQDNEQFF | TGTGCCAGCTCACCTCTACAGGACAATGAGCAGTTCTTC
TRBJ2-2 | TRBD2 | NA | TRBV4-3 | CASSQGGLALTGELFF | TGCGCCAGCAGCCAGGGGGGACTAGCGCTCACCGGGGAGCTGTTTTTT
TRBJ2-5 | NA | NA | TRBV5-8 | CASSLAGAQETQYF | TGTGCCAGCAGCTTGGCAGGGGCCCAAGAGACCCAGTACTTC
TRBJ2-7 | NA | NA | TRBV27 | CASSPGGSYEQYF | TGTGCCAGCAGTCCAGGGGGGTCCTACGAGCAGTACTTC
TRBJ2-2 | NA | NA | TRBV9 | CASSVVPEAAGELFF | TGTGCCAGCAGCGTAGTACCCGAGGCAGCCGGGGAGCTGTTTTTT
TRBJ2-2 | NA | NA | TRBV7-6 | CASTNSKPGTGELFF | TGTGCCAGCACCAACTCAAAACCAGGGACCGGGGAGCTGTTTTTT
TRBJ2-5 | TRBD2 | NA | TRBV5-4 | CASSWGGELGETQYF | TGTGCCAGCAGCTGGGGGGGGGAATTGGGAGAGACCCAGTACTTC
TRBJ1-4 | NA | NA | TRBV11-2 | CASQGQGATNEKLFF | TGTGCCAGCCAAGGGCAAGGGGCAACTAATGAAAAACTGTTTTTT